These 13 T cell receptor beta chains were sequenced from one sample in a study of cytomegalovirus exposure and HLA in healthy donors (dated by TCRdb to the late 2010s). Libraries were prepared through the immunoSEQ multiplex PCR assay. A mixture of 60 forward primers for TCR Vbeta segments and 13 reverse primers for TCR Jbeta segments was used in the multiplex PCR. TCRdb took over this immuneACCESS table, retaining in-frame rearrangements with V and J assigned. Such tables are incomplete; in checked studies, under half of the missing clones stem from an unresolved V gene, and the remainder is unexplained. The sample table lists fewer than 100,000 clones, around 77% of them with a count of one. About 3.5% of the sample lies in the top ten. Sequencing was carried out using PBMCs. The origin of the receptors is a man aged 35 to 55 in good health and CMV-seronegative.

The CDR3 nucleotides are TGTGCCACAACAAGGGACAGGGGGCGTCAGCCCCAGCATTTT. Translated: CATTRDRGRQPQHF. This chain joins TRBV6-1 and TRBJ1-5; 12 nucleotides line up with TRBD1. V shed 10 bases and J 6 bases; nucleotides not matched to a gene: 7. This CDR3 is 14 amino acids long. Germline V lookup: CDR1 MNHNS, CDR2 SASEGT.

This clone was seen just once. V is TRBV13 and J is TRBJ2-2; perhaps TRBD1 as D (5 bases). Germline CDR1 PRHDT, CDR2 FYEKMQ (reference sequence). This CDR3 contains 14 residues. The V and J ends lost 5 bases and 0 bases respectively, with 7 bases between them. Written as DNA, the CDR3 is TGTGCCAGCAGCACGGACACGAACACCGGGGAGCTGTTTTTT. This translates into CASSTDTNTGELFF.

This sequence joins TRBV7-9 and TRBJ2-3; the match to TRBD1 covers 9 bases. There are 15 residues in the CDR3. The V gene end was trimmed by 5 bases and the J gene end by 2 bases; junction bases not matched to a gene: 5. Germline CDR1 SEHNR, CDR2 FQNEAQ (reference sequence). CDR3 DNA sequence: TGTGCCAGCAGCCTACGGACAGGGGCCACAGATACGCAGTATTTT. Amino acids: CASSLRTGATDTQYF.

The V gene is TRBV5-4, the J gene TRBJ1-1, with 9 bases aligning to TRBD1. CDR3 length: 16 residues. V shed 3 bases, J shed 3 bases, and the junction held 9 bases outside the gene matches. Germline V gives CDR1 SGHNT, CDR2 YYREEE (reference sequence). The CDR3 bases are TGTGCCAGCAGCTATAGACAGGGGGTTTTGTACACTGAAGCTTTCTTT. It yields the protein CASSYRQGVLYTEAFF.

The rearrangement joins TRBV6-4 to TRBJ2-2; D perhaps matches TRBD2 (5 bases). V was trimmed by 0 bases and J by 8 bases, leaving 10 bases between them. From germline, CDR1 is MRHNA and CDR2 SNTAGT. The CDR3 consists of 14 residues. The CDR3 nucleotides are TGTGCCAGCAGTGACTCGCCGGGATCAGGGGAGCTGTTTTTT. It codes for CASSDSPGSGELFF.

The V call is TRBV10-3, the J call TRBJ2-7, with D unresolved. Trimming took 4 bases from V and 0 from J, leaving 4 bases between them. CDR3 size: 12 residues. Germline CDR1 reads ENHRY; CDR2 reads SYGVKD. Here the CDR3 reads CAISASSYEQYF. DNA for the CDR3: TGTGCCATCAGTGCGAGCTCCTACGAGCAGTACTTC.

The chain has TRBV5-6 and TRBJ2-5; TRBD1 matches at 7 bases. The V segment lost 4 bases and the J segment 1 base; nucleotides outside the gene matches: 7. Looked up from germline, CDR1 is SGHDT and CDR2 is YYEEEE. The CDR3 runs 15 residues. The CDR3 DNA sequence: TGTGCCAGCAGCCCCTTTTGGACAGGCCAAGAGACCCAGTACTTC. Its translation is CASSPFWTGQETQYF.

The chain employs TRBV29-1 and TRBJ2-7, with 10 bases aligning to TRBD1. This CDR3 has 14 residues. Germline V CDR1 and CDR2: SQVTM, ANQGSEA. The V gene end was trimmed by 3 bases and the J gene end by 5 bases; junction bases not matched to a gene: 7. The CDR3 DNA sequence: TGCAGCGTTGAGGGAGGGACAGGGGCTAACGAGCAGTACTTC. Translating it yields CSVEGGTGANEQYF.

CDR3: CASSVPGQLDSGANVLTF. The CDR3 DNA reads as TGTGCCAGCAGTGTACCGGGACAGCTCGACTCTGGGGCCAACGTCCTGACTTTC. This chain links TRBV25-1 with TRBJ2-6, with 7 bases identical to TRBD1. Trimming removed 4 bases from V and 0 bases from J; junction bases left unmatched: 9. The CDR3 is 18 amino acids. Germline V gene data show CDR1 as MGHDK and CDR2 as SYGVNS. The full variable domain, with the rest looked up from reference TRBV25-1 and TRBJ2-6, is EADIYQTPRYLVIGTGKKITLECSQTMGHDKMYWYQQDPGMELHLIHYSYGVNSTEKGDLSSESTVSRIRTEHFPLTLESARPSHTSQYLCASSVPGQLDSGANVLTFGAGSRLTVL.

The chain links TRBV19 to TRBJ1-1; 8 nucleotides align to TRBD1. Per germline, CDR1 LNHDA and CDR2 SQIVND (reference sequence). This CDR3 spans 14 amino acids. Trimming took 4 bases from V and 5 from J; bases not matched to a gene: 6. This chain's CDR3 is CASSTPGGETEAFF. The CDR3 DNA reads TGTGCCAGTAGTACTCCAGGGGGCGAGACTGAAGCTTTCTTT.

This rearrangement joins TRBV5-1 to TRBJ2-5; D might be TRBD1 (5 bases). V lost 1 base, J lost 11 bases, and 21 bases lay in between. Germline V lookup: CDR1 SGHRS, CDR2 YFSETQ. The CDR3 totals 15 residues. CDR3 bases: TGCGCCAGCAGCTTGTTACCTGGGCAGGGATCACGGCAGTACTTC. Translated, it gives CASSLLPGQGSRQYF.

The chain couples TRBV5-1 to TRBJ2-5, with a weak D call TRBD1 (5 bases). The CDR3 has 13 amino acids. Per the germline V gene, CDR1 is SGHRS and CDR2 is YFSETQ. Trimming stripped 6 bases from V and 2 bases from J, with 11 bases between. Here the CDR3 reads CASTREPQETQYF. The CDR3 DNA follows: TGCGCCAGCACCAGGGAACCTCAAGAGACCCAGTACTTC.

The chain carries TRBV7-3 and TRBJ2-2, with D maybe TRBD1 (6 bases). The V end lost 0 bases, the J end lost 3 bases, and 11 bases lay between the germline ends. Per germline, CDR1 SGHTA and CDR2 FQGTGA. The CDR3 loop spans 16 amino acids. The CDR3, as DNA: TGTGCCAGCAGCTTAACGTGGGGGCTTGACACCGGGGAGCTGTTTTTT. Protein: CASSLTWGLDTGELFF.